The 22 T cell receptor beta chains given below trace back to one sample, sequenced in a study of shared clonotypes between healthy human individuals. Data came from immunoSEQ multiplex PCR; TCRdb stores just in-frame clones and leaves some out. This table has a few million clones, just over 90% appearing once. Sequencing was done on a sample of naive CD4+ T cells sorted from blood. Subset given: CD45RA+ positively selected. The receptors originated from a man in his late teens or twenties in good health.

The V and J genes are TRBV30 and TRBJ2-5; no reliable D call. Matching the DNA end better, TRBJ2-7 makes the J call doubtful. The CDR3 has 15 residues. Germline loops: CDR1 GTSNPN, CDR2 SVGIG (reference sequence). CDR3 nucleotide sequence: TGTGCCTGGAGTCCTGACACCTTAAGCTCCTACGAGCAGTACTTC. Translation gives CAWSPDTLSSYEQYF.

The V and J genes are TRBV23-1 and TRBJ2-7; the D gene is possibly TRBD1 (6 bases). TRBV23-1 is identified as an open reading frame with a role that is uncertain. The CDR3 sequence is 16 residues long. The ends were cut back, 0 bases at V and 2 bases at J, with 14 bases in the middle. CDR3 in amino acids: CASSQSGKAGAYEQYF. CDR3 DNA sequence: TGCGCCAGCAGTCAATCAGGTAAGGCAGGGGCCTACGAGCAGTACTTC.

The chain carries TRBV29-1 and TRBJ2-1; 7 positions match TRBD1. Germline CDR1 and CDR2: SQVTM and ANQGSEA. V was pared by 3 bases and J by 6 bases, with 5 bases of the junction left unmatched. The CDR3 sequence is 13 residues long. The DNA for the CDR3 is TGCAGCGTTGACTGGACAGGCCCCAATGAGCAGTTCTTC. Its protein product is CSVDWTGPNEQFF.

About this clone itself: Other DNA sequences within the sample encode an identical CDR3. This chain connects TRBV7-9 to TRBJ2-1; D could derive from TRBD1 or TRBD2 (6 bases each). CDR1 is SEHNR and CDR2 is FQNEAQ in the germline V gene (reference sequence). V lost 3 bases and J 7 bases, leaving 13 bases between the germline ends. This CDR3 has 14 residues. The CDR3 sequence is CASSFLGGTNEQFF. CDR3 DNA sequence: TGTGCCAGCAGCTTCTTGGGCGGGACAAATGAGCAGTTCTTC.

The chain's CDR3 is CAWSITSPGGAFF. The DNA of the CDR3 is TGTGCCTGGAGTATTACAAGTCCCGGGGGAGCTTTCTTT. The chain has TRBV30 and TRBJ1-1, with TRBD1 as a possible D gene (5 bases). Germline CDR1 reads GTSNPN; CDR2 reads SVGIG (reference sequence). The V end was cut by 2 bases, the J end by 10 bases, with 17 bases between. The CDR3 runs 13 residues.

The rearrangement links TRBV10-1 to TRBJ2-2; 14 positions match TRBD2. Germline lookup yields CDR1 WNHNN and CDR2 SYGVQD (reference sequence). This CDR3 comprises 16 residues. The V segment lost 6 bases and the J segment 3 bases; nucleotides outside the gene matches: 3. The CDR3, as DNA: TGCGCCAGCAGCCTGGGACTAGCGGGGGACACCGGGGAGCTGTTTTTT. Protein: CASSLGLAGDTGELFF.

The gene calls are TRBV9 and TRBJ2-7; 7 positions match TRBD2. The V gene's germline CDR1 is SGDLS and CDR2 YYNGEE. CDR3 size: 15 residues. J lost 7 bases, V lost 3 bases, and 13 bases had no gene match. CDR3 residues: CASSESGEQRREQYF. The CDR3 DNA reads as TGTGCCAGCAGCGAAAGCGGGGAACAAAGGAGGGAGCAGTACTTC.

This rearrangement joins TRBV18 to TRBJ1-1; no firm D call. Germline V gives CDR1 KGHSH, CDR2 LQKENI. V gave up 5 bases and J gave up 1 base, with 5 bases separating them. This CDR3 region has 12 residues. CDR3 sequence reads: CASSNTNTEAFF. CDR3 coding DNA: TGTGCCAGCTCAAACACGAACACTGAAGCTTTCTTT.

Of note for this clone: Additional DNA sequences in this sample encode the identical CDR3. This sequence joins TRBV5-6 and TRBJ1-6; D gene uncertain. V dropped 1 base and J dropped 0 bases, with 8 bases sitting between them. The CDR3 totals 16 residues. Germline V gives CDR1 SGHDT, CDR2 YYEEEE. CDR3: CASSLYGGSYNSPLHF. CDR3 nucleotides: TGTGCCAGCAGCTTGTATGGAGGCTCCTATAATTCACCCCTCCACTTT.

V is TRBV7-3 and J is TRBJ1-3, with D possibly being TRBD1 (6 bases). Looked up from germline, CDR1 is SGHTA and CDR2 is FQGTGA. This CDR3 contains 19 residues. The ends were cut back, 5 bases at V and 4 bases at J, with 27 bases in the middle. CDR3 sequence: CASSPPRLAGGAKGNTIYF. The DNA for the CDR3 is TGTGCCAGCAGCCCACCCCGTTTGGCGGGGGGGGCGAAAGGAAACACCATATATTTT.

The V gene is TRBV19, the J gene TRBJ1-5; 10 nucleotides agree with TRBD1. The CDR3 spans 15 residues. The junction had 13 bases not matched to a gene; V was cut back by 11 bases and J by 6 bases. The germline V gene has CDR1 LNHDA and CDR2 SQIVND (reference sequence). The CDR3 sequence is CASQPRDRGGQPQHF. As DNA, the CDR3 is TGTGCCTCCCAACCCCGGGACAGGGGTGGTCAGCCCCAGCATTTT.

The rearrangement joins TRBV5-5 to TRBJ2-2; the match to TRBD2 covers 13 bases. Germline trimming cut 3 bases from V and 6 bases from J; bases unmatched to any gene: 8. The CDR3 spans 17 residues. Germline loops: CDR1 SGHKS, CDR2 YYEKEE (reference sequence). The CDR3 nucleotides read TGTGCCAGCAGCTCCGGGACTAGCGGGACAATCTCCGGGGAGCTGTTTTTT. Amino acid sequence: CASSSGTSGTISGELFF.

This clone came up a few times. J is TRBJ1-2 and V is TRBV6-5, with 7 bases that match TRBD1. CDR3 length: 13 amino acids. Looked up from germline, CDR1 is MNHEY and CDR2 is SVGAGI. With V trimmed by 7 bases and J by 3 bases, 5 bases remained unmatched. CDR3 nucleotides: TGTGCCAGCACCTCGACAGGGTACTATGGCTACACCTTC. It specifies CASTSTGYYGYTF.

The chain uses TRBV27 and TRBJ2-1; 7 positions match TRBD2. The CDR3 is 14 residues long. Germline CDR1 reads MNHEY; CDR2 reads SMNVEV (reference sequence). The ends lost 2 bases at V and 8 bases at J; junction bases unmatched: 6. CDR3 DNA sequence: TGTGCCAGCAGTTTAGGTAGGGAGGGACATGAGCAGTTCTTC. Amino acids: CASSLGREGHEQFF.

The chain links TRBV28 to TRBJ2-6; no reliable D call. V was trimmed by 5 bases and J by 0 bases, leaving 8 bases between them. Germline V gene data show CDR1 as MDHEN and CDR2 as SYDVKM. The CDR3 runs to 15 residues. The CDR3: CASSVHDSGANVLTF. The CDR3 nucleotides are TGTGCCAGCAGTGTACACGACTCTGGGGCCAACGTCCTGACTTTC.

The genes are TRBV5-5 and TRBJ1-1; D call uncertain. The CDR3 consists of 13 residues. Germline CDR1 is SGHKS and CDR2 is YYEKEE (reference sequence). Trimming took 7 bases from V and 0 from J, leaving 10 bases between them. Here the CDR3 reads CASAGYLNTEAFF. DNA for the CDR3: TGTGCCAGCGCGGGTTATTTGAACACTGAAGCTTTCTTT.

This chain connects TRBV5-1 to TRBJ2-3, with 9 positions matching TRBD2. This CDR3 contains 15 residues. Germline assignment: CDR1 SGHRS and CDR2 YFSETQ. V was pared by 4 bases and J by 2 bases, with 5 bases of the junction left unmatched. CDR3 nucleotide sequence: TGCGCCAGCAGCCAGACTAGCGGATACACAGATACGCAGTATTTT. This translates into CASSQTSGYTDTQYF.

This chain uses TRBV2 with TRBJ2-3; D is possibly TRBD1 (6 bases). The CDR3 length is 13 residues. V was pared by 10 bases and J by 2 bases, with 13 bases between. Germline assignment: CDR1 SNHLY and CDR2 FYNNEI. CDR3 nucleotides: TGTGCCATCTCGGGACACCTCACAGATACGCAGTATTTT. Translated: CAISGHLTDTQYF.

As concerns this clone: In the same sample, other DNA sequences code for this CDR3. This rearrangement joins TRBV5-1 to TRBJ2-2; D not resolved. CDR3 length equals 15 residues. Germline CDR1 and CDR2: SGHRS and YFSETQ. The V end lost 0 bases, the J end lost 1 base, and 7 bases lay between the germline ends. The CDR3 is CASSLAGQNTGELFF. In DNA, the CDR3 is TGCGCCAGCAGCTTGGCCGGCCAGAACACCGGGGAGCTGTTTTTT.

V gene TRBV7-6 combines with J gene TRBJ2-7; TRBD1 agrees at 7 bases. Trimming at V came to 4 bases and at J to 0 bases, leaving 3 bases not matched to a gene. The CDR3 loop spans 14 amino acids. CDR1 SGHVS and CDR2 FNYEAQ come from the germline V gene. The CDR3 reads CASSSGTASYEQYF. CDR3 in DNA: TGTGCCAGCAGCTCGGGGACAGCCTCCTACGAGCAGTACTTC. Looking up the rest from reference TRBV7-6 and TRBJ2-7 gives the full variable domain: GAGVSQSPRYKVTKRGQDVALRCDPISGHVSLYWYRQALGQGPEFLTYFNYEAQQDKSGLPNDRFSAERPEGSISTLTIQRTEQRDSAMYRCASSSGTASYEQYFGPGTRLTVT.

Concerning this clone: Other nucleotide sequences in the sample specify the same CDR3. In DNA form, the CDR3 reads TGCGCCAGCAGCTTGGTAGCAGGGCCGAACACCGGGGAGCTGTTTTTT. Its translation: CASSLVAGPNTGELFF. This rearrangement joins TRBV5-1 to TRBJ2-2, with TRBD1 as a possible D gene (5 bases). There are 16 residues in the CDR3. Germline assignment: CDR1 SGHRS and CDR2 YFSETQ. Trimming removed 0 bases at V and 0 bases at J, with 9 bases between.

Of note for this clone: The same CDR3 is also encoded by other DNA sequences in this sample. The CDR3 nucleotides read TGCGCCAGCAGCTTGGGGGCCCTTAACACTGAAGCTTTCTTT. This translates into CASSLGALNTEAFF. The chain couples TRBV5-1 to TRBJ1-1; unclear D gene. Germline V gene data show CDR1 as SGHRS and CDR2 as YFSETQ. V was clipped by 0 bases and J by 2 bases, with 8 bases between them. The CDR3 consists of 14 residues.